The 8 T cell receptor beta chains reported below all come from one sample, sequenced in a study of CXCR3 chemokines and chemotherapy response in bladder cancer (dated by TCRdb to between 2021 and 2022). The library was produced with PCR. TCRdb lists the instrument as Illumina HiSeq 2500. The public reads were quality trimmed at Q25 with fastp and then assembled into clones with MiXCR by TCRdb, keeping productive beta chains. Rows merge per CDR3 protein into single entries with the most common DNA and genes. This sample holds about 3,000 distinct CDR3 sequences; 25% to 30% were observed only once. The top ten constitute around 15% of the sample. The sample was acquired from a patient whose treatment included neoadjuvant chemotherapy. These receptor sequences come from a human donor with bladder cancer that did not respond to neoadjuvant chemotherapy.

By share of the sample, this clonotype is medium-sized. The chain joins TRBV6-2 or TRBV6-3 to TRBJ2-7; 8 nucleotides agree with TRBD1. Germline V gene sequence: CDR1 MNHEY, CDR2 SVGEGT. Trimming at V came to 8 bases and at J to 2 bases, leaving 11 bases not matched to a gene. The CDR3 extends over 15 amino acids. The CDR3 coding sequence is TGTGCCAGCTACGGTTGGACAGGGAGCACCTACGAGCAGTACTTC. It translates to CASYGWTGSTYEQYF.

About this clonotype itself: The DNA is left out, because the CDR3 cannot be placed on it with certainty; the CDR3 is given as TCRdb lists it. V and J are TRBV7-9 and TRBJ2-3; the table names TRBD1, a call not compared with the DNA. The CDR3 length is 23 residues, termini included. Germline loops: CDR1 SEHNR, CDR2 FQNEAQ (reference sequence). The CDR3 loop is CASSIYLCSVRPLEGRSTDTQYF.

This clonotype is categorized as medium-sized. The chain joins TRBV7-2 to TRBJ2-5; 8 nucleotides match TRBD2. Germline V gene lookup returns CDR1 SGHTA and CDR2 FQGNSA. The CDR3 loop spans 15 amino acids. CDR3 sequence (DNA): TGTGTCTCTTCCACCACGGGGGGGAGCTGGGAGACCCAGTACTTC. It specifies CVSSTTGGSWETQYF.

This clonotype was seen at least ten times. CDR3 sequence: CASSSGLGIDTQYF. CDR3 DNA: TGTGCCAGCAGCTCGGGACTCGGGATAGATACGCAGTATTTT. The rearrangement joins TRBV5-6 to TRBJ2-3, with D maybe TRBD2 (6 bases). The CDR3 sequence is 14 residues long. Germline V gives CDR1 SGHDT, CDR2 YYEEEE. Trimming pared 3 bases from V and 5 bases from J, leaving 13 bases between.

The chain is built from TRBV6-2 or TRBV6-3 and TRBJ2-3; 12 nucleotides match TRBD1. The junction had 11 bases not matched to a gene; V was cut back by 5 bases and J by 2 bases. The CDR3 is made up of 18 amino acids. Germline V gene data show CDR1 as MNHEY and CDR2 as SVGEGT. As DNA, the CDR3 is TGTGCCAGCAGTAGGGGGGACAGGGGGCCCCCCAACACAGATACGCAGTATTTT. It translates to CASSRGDRGPPNTDTQYF.

This clonotype was seen at least ten times. The rearrangement links TRBV28 to TRBJ1-2, with no clear D. The CDR3 is 13 amino acids. Trimming pared 7 bases from V and 4 bases from J, leaving 13 bases between. Per germline, CDR1 MDHEN and CDR2 SYDVKM. CDR3 loop: CASTPTISYGYTF. The CDR3 nucleotides are TGTGCCAGCACCCCCACGATTAGCTATGGCTACACCTTC.

This clonotype was observed at least ten times. The J gene is TRBJ1-5, the V gene TRBV4-2; D is possibly TRBD1 (6 bases). The CDR3 runs to 17 residues. Trimming took 3 bases from V and 0 from J, leaving 15 bases between them. Germline assignment: CDR1 LGHNA and CDR2 YNFKEQ. CDR3 bases: TGTGCCAGCAGCCAGGAACCTCAGGGGCATAGCAATCAGCCCCAGCATTTT. This encodes CASSQEPQGHSNQPQHF.

Relative to its sample, this clonotype is medium-sized. The chain recombines TRBV6-1 with TRBJ1-1, with 10 bases aligning to TRBD1. The germline V gene has CDR1 MNHNS and CDR2 SASEGT. V lost 5 bases to trimming and J lost 2 bases; unmatched junction nucleotides: 11. This CDR3 is 17 amino acids long. The CDR3 loop is CASSYSQTGGLNTEAFF. The DNA of the CDR3 is TGTGCCAGCAGTTACTCGCAGACAGGGGGCCTTAACACTGAAGCTTTCTTT.